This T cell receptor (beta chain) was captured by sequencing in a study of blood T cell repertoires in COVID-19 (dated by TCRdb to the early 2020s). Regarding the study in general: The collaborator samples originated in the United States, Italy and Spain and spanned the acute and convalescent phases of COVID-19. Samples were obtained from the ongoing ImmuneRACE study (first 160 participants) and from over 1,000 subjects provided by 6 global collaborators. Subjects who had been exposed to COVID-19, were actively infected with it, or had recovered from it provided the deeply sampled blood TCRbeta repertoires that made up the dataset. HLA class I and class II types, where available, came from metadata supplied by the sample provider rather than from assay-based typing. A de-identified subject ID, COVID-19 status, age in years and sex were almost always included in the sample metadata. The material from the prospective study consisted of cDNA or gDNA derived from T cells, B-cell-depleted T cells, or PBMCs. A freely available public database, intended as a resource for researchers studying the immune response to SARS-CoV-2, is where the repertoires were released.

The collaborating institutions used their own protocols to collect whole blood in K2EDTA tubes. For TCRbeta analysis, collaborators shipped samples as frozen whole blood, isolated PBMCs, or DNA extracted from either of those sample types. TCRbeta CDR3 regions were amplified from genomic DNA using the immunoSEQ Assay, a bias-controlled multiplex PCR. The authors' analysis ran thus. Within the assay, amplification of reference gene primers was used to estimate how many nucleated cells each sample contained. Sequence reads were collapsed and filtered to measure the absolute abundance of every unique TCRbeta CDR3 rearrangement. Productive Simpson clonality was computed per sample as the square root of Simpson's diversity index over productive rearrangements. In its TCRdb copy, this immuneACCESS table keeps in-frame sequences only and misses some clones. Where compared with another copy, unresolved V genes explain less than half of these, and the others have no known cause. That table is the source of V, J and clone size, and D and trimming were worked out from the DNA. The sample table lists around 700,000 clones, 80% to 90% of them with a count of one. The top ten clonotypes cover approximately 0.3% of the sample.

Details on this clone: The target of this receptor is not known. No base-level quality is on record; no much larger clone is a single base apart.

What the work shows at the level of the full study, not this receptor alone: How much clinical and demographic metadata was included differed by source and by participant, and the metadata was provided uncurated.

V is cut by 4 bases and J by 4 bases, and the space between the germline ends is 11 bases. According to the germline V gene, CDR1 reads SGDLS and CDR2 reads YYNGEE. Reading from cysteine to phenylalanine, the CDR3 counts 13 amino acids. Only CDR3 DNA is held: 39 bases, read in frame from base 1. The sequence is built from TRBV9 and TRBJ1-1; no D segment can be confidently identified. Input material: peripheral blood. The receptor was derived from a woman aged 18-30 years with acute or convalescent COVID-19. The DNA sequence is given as TGTGCCAGCAGCCCGGACGGGATCACTGAAGCTTTCTTT. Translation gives CASSPDGITEAFF.